This record concerns one T cell receptor (beta chain) sequence. Its antigen is still unknown. V lost 5 bases, J lost 6 bases, and 6 bases stayed unmatched. Germline assignment: CDR1 SGHTA and CDR2 FQGTGA. This CDR3 is built from 14 residues. The data originate from a study of T cell responses to AZD1222 COVID-19 vaccine. General observations from the study: Vaccine-related CD4 TCRs covered spike, predominating at 160-218 and 743-854.

Assay used: immunoSEQ multiplex PCR; TCRdb lists only in-frame clones, some missing. The sample consists of tens of thousands of clones, roughly 88% of them appearing once. The chain links TRBV7-3 to TRBJ2-5, with 10 bases lining up with TRBD2. Here the sequenced sample was peripheral blood, taken 28 days after the second AZD1222 dose. This TCR came from an adult who received the AZD1222 COVID-19 vaccine. The CDR3 loop reads CASSTSGGDQTQYF. CDR3 bases: TGTGCCAGCAGCACCAGCGGGGGGGATCAGACCCAGTACTTC.